What follows are 21 T cell receptor beta chains derived from one specimen sequenced in a study of identical twins (dated by TCRdb to 2016 to 2017). The library was produced with 5' RACE. Sequencer: Illumina HiSeq 2000. TCRdb reprocessed the public reads (quality trimming at Q25 with fastp, clone calling with MiXCR) and kept in-frame beta chains. Every entry covers one CDR3 protein and lists the most common genes and DNA from its rows. The sample table records a few hundred thousand distinct CDR3 sequences; about 10% of these occur just once. The ten largest clonotypes hold under 9.5% of the sample. Sequencing input: naive T cells sorted from blood. The sample's cell subset or site label, decoded: cells isolated with a human naive T-cell isolation kit. The receptors here all came from a woman aged 45-60 years in good health.

This clonotype was observed many times. The CDR3 DNA reads as TGTGCTAGTGGTTTGGATACCCTCAGAGAGCAGTTCTTC. Translating gives CASGLDTLREQFF. The chain joins TRBV12-5 to TRBJ2-1; D remains unclear. In germline, CDR1 is LGHNT, CDR2 FRNRAP. The CDR3 length is 13 residues. V was cut by 1 base and J by 10 bases, with 11 bases left in between.

This clonotype came up a few times. This chain links TRBV20-1 with TRBJ2-1; D uncertain. CDR1 and CDR2 (germline): DFQATT, SNEGSKA (reference sequence). Trimming shortened V by 1 base and J by 0 bases, and 13 bases separated the two germline ends. CDR3 length: 16 residues. The CDR3 DNA reads as TGCAGTGCTAGAGGTTCCCGGACCGGCTCCTACAATGAGCAGTTCTTC. Translation: CSARGSRTGSYNEQFF.

V and J are TRBV21-1 and TRBJ2-7. TRBV21-1 is noted as a pseudogene. The CDR3 is 15 amino acids. CDR3 nucleotide sequence: TGTGCCAGCAGCCGAGTGGGTCAATACTCCTACGAGCAGTACTTC. It codes for CASSRVGQYSYEQYF.

The V call is TRBV20-1, the J call TRBJ2-1, with 13 positions matching TRBD2. Germline lookup yields CDR1 DFQATT and CDR2 SNEGSKA (reference sequence). The ends lost 1 base at V and 5 bases at J; junction bases unmatched: 2. The CDR3 has 15 residues. The CDR3 region has the DNA TGCAGTGCTAGAGGGGGGACTAGCGGGAACAATGAGCAGTTCTTC. Residues: CSARGGTSGNNEQFF.

This clonotype was picked up a small number of times. The V gene is TRBV20-1, the J gene TRBJ2-3; weak D call: TRBD1 (5 bases). CDR1 and CDR2 from the germline V gene are DFQATT and SNEGSKA (reference sequence). This CDR3 region has 16 residues. Trimming took 6 bases from V and 6 from J, leaving 25 bases between them. CDR3 DNA: TGCAGTGCCACCAACCCAGGACATACTTCGTCCGATACGCAGTATTTT. Its protein is CSATNPGHTSSDTQYF.

This clonotype showed up many times. The V call is TRBV4-2, the J call TRBJ2-1, with 8 positions matching TRBD2. The V and J ends lost 5 bases and 15 bases, in that order; junction bases with no gene match: 9. The germline gives CDR1 LGHNA, CDR2 YNFKEQ. CDR3 length: 12 amino acids. The DNA for the CDR3 is TGTGCCAGCAGCTTATCCGGGACTAGACGGTTCTTC. This encodes CASSLSGTRRFF.

V gene TRBV11-1 combines with J gene TRBJ2-7, with 7 bases identical to TRBD1. V lost 4 bases, J lost 0 bases, and 6 bases stayed unmatched. Germline loops: CDR1 SGHAT, CDR2 FQDESV (reference sequence). The CDR3 sequence is 15 residues long. The DNA for the CDR3 is TGTGCCAGCAGCTCCAGACAGGGAAACTCCTACGAGCAGTACTTC. Residues: CASSSRQGNSYEQYF.

The chain has TRBV28 and TRBJ2-1, with TRBD2 matching over 11 bases. CDR1 is MDHEN, CDR2 SYDVKM, per germline. Losses at the gene ends were 6 bases for V and 3 bases for J; bases not matched to a gene: 4. The CDR3 runs to 15 residues. CDR3 in amino acids: CASSLTSGNYNEQFF. The CDR3 coding sequence is TGTGCCAGCAGCTTGACTAGCGGGAACTACAATGAGCAGTTCTTC.

The V and J genes are TRBV4-1 and TRBJ2-7; D is perhaps TRBD1 (6 bases). With 2 bases removed from V and 0 bases from J, the gap between germline ends came to 11 bases. CDR1 and CDR2 (germline): MGHRA, YSYEKL. The CDR3 is made up of 15 amino acids. In DNA form, the CDR3 reads TGCGCCAGCAGCCAAACAGGGACACCCTCCTACGAGCAGTACTTC. This encodes CASSQTGTPSYEQYF.

This clonotype was recorded a few times. The V gene is TRBV27, the J gene TRBJ2-7; a weak D match, TRBD1 (6 bases). CDR1 is MNHEY and CDR2 is SMNVEV in the germline V gene (reference sequence). Trimming left V 5 bases short and J 3 bases short, with 11 bases between. The CDR3 length is 13 residues. The CDR3 DNA sequence: TGTGCCAGCAGTCCCACGGACAGCTACGAGCAGTACTTC. This sequence encodes CASSPTDSYEQYF.

This chain links TRBV7-2 with TRBJ2-5; 9 nucleotides align to TRBD2. The J segment lost 5 bases and the V segment lost 4 bases, leaving 11 bases of the junction unmatched. CDR3 length: 16 amino acids. The germline V gene has CDR1 SGHTA and CDR2 FQGNSA. CDR3 nucleotides: TGTGCCAGCAGCTATCGCGGGAGGGCATTTTCGGAGACCCAGTACTTC. This gives the protein CASSYRGRAFSETQYF.

V and J are TRBV9 and TRBJ1-5; D is ambiguous. CDR3 size: 14 residues. Trimming shortened V by 0 bases and J by 5 bases, and 9 bases separated the two germline ends. The germline CDR1 and CDR2 sequences are SGDLS and YYNGEE. The CDR3 region is CASSVGEVYQPQHF. The CDR3 nucleotides read TGTGCCAGCAGCGTAGGGGAAGTCTATCAGCCCCAGCATTTT.

This clonotype was found many times. The V gene is TRBV28, the J gene TRBJ2-7; 10 positions agree with TRBD2. V lost 7 bases, J lost 5 bases, and 8 bases stayed unmatched. CDR1 MDHEN and CDR2 SYDVKM come from the germline V gene. The CDR3 is 14 amino acids. CDR3 in amino acids: CASTLAGERNEQYF. Written as DNA, the CDR3 is TGTGCCAGCACCCTAGCGGGAGAGAGGAACGAGCAGTACTTC.

This clonotype has a count of ten or more. This chain connects TRBV12-3 or TRBV12-4 to TRBJ2-7; tentative D call: TRBD2 (6 bases). Trimming shortened V by 5 bases and J by 6 bases, and 17 bases separated the two germline ends. CDR3 length equals 14 residues. As DNA, the CDR3 is TGTGCCAGCAGTGCTGGCGGGGCCTCTACCGAGCAGTACTTC. Translated, it gives CASSAGGASTEQYF.

The table lists this clonotype with many counts. Here the CDR3 reads CSVLPGLAGTFQETQYF. The CDR3 DNA is TGCAGCGTTTTACCGGGACTAGCGGGGACGTTTCAAGAGACCCAGTACTTC. The chain has TRBV29-1 and TRBJ2-5; 13 bases are a match to TRBD2. Looked up from germline, CDR1 is SQVTM and CDR2 is ANQGSEA. J was trimmed by 2 bases and V by 5 bases; bases with no gene match: 11. This CDR3 spans 17 amino acids.

The chain recombines TRBV11-3 with TRBJ1-6, with D unresolved. V was clipped by 5 bases and J by 6 bases, with 11 bases between them. This CDR3 contains 14 residues. The V gene's germline CDR1 is SGHNT and CDR2 YENEEA. Written as DNA, the CDR3 is TGTGCCAGCAGCGCCCGGGAGAGTAATTCACCCCTCCACTTT. It codes for CASSARESNSPLHF.

This clonotype was seen a few times. The CDR3 bases are TGTGCCAGCAGGGGGGGCACCAACTCTGGAAACACCATATATTTT. Translated, it gives CASRGGTNSGNTIYF. The genes are TRBV2 and TRBJ1-3; weak D call: TRBD1 (6 bases). Germline V gene lookup returns CDR1 SNHLY and CDR2 FYNNEI. Between the trimmed V and J ends, which lost 6 bases and 0 bases, there was a span of 12 bases. CDR3 length equals 15 residues.

This clonotype was counted only a few times. The chain joins TRBV20-1 to TRBJ1-4; 7 bases line up with TRBD1. CDR3 length: 13 amino acids. Germline CDR1 is DFQATT and CDR2 is SNEGSKA (reference sequence). V trimming: 1 base; J trimming: 8 bases; junction bases outside the gene matches: 4. The CDR3 DNA follows: TGCAGTGCTAGAGGACAGGGAAGGGAAAAACTGTTTTTT. Amino acids: CSARGQGREKLFF.

In this sample, this clonotype turned up a few times. The rearrangement uses TRBV19 and TRBJ1-1; TRBD1 might be the D (6 bases). The germline CDR1 and CDR2 sequences are LNHDA and SQIVND (reference sequence). V was shortened by 3 bases and J by 4 bases, with 18 bases between the two germline ends. The CDR3 extends over 16 amino acids. CDR3 DNA sequence: TGTGCCAGTAGTATCCTTACTGGGGGGGCGGGCACTGAAGCTTTCTTT. It is translated as CASSILTGGAGTEAFF.

The chain links TRBV5-6 to TRBJ1-1; D is uncertain. Trimming took 0 bases from V and 6 from J, leaving 9 bases between them. The CDR3 has 13 amino acids. The germline gives CDR1 SGHDT, CDR2 YYEEEE. CDR3 in amino acids: CASSLAGSSEAFF. The CDR3 bases are TGTGCCAGCAGCTTGGCTGGCAGCTCTGAAGCTTTCTTT.

As concerns this clonotype: The final CDR3 position lacks the conserved phenylalanine or tryptophan, pointing to a likely read error. This chain joins TRBV7-6 and TRBJ2-1; D is tentatively TRBD1 or TRBD2 (5 bases each). Trimming pared 0 bases from V and 3 bases from J, leaving 12 bases between. Looked up from germline, CDR1 is SGHVS and CDR2 is FNYEAQ. The CDR3 is 16 residues long. CDR3 DNA: TGTGCCAGCAGCTTAGCTCCGGGACGGATCTACAATGAGCAGTTCTGC. This encodes CASSLAPGRIYNEQFC.